The 20 T cell receptor beta chains below come from one sample, sequenced in a study of regulatory T cells in long-lasting Graves disease. In building TCR beta libraries, iRepertoire HTBI primers were used together with Arm-PCR of CDR3 regions. One entry per CDR3 protein results from TCRdb running MiXCR on the multiplex PCR reads. The repertoire consists of 520,000 or so distinct CDR3 sequences, with more than 10% occurring once and the leading ten covering 7.5% to 9%. The time point is: newly diagnosed GD, antithyroid drugs for less than 3 months. PBMC-derived RNA was used for the TCR library. These data were also reused for a study on T cells in Graves' hyperthyroidism and ophthalmopathy.

Here the sequenced sample was peripheral blood mononuclear cells (PBMCs), taken at new diagnosis, from a patient treated with antithyroid drugs. The source of these receptors is a young woman with Graves disease.

This clonotype was seen repeatedly, ten times or more. The CDR3 protein is CSTEGALRAKNIQYF. CDR3 coding DNA: TGCAGTACAGAGGGAGCGCTAAGAGCCAAAAACATTCAGTACTTC. The rearrangement joins TRBV20-1 to TRBJ2-4; tentatively, D is TRBD2 (5 bases). The CDR3 extends over 15 amino acids. The ends were cut back, 8 bases at V and 0 bases at J, with 17 bases in the middle. Germline CDR1 reads DFQATT; CDR2 reads SNEGSKA (reference sequence).

The rearrangement joins TRBV7-9 to TRBJ2-1, with 11 bases that match TRBD2. Per the germline V gene, CDR1 is SEHNR and CDR2 is FQNEAQ (reference sequence). J was trimmed by 9 bases and V by 5 bases; bases with no gene match: 12. The CDR3 is 16 amino acids. The CDR3 spells CASSPPALAGGLEQFF. The CDR3 DNA reads TGTGCCAGCAGCCCGCCGGCATTAGCGGGAGGGCTTGAGCAGTTCTTC.

This clonotype showed up just a few times. The chain links TRBV18 to TRBJ1-1, with TRBD1 as a possible D gene (5 bases). Trimming cost V 0 bases and J 0 bases, with 11 bases left between them. The CDR3 consists of 16 residues. Germline V gene sequence: CDR1 KGHSH, CDR2 LQKENI. CDR3 in DNA: TGTGCCAGCTCACCACCGGGACGGAACATGAACACTGAAGCTTTCTTT. It is translated as CASSPPGRNMNTEAFF.

This clonotype was picked up many times. The V gene is TRBV6-1, the J gene TRBJ2-1; D not certain. There are 14 residues in the CDR3. Germline V gene sequence: CDR1 MNHNS, CDR2 SASEGT. The ends were cut back, 6 bases at V and 2 bases at J, with 11 bases in the middle. The CDR3 DNA is TGTGCCAGCAGGGATAGAGGAGCCTACAATGAGCAGTTCTTC. Protein sequence: CASRDRGAYNEQFF.

This clonotype was picked up many times. This rearrangement joins TRBV24-1 to TRBJ2-7; D is perhaps TRBD1 (6 bases). The CDR3 covers 13 residues. V was clipped by 3 bases and J by 3 bases, with 8 bases between them. Looked up from germline, CDR1 is KGHDR and CDR2 is SFDVKD. CDR3 sequence (DNA): TGTGCCACCAGTGATGGGGGCATCTACGAGCAGTACTTC. Residues: CATSDGGIYEQYF.

As concerns this clonotype: A read error is the likely source, as a far larger clone sits one nucleotide away. The CDR3 DNA follows: TGTGCCAGCAGCTTCGGGAGAAATGAGGAGTTCTTC. It specifies CASSFGRNEEFF. This chain links TRBV11-2 with TRBJ2-4, with TRBD2 as a possible D gene (6 bases). Germline CDR1 and CDR2: SGHAT and FQNNGV. This CDR3 region has 12 residues.

The chain joins TRBV20-1 to TRBJ2-2, with a tentative D call TRBD2 (6 bases). The CDR3 has 16 residues. Between the trimmed V and J ends, which lost 4 bases and 4 bases, there was a span of 19 bases. Germline CDR1 DFQATT, CDR2 SNEGSKA (reference sequence). Written as DNA, the CDR3 is TGCAGTGCTATCCCCTACGGGACTTATATCACCGGGGAGCTGTTTTTT. This translates into CSAIPYGTYITGELFF.

This clonotype was recorded at least ten times. J is TRBJ2-1 and V is TRBV28; a possible D gene is TRBD2 (6 bases). Germline CDR1 reads MDHEN; CDR2 reads SYDVKM. The germline V and J ends were trimmed by 7 bases and 1 base, with 11 bases remaining between them. The CDR3 extends over 14 amino acids. In nucleotides, the CDR3 is TGTGCCAGCATGGAGGACTATTCCTACAATGAGCAGTTCTTC. Its protein product is CASMEDYSYNEQFF.

This clonotype was counted many times. The rearrangement uses TRBV11-2 and TRBJ2-7; D unclear. The germline V gene encodes CDR1 SGHAT and CDR2 FQNNGV. CDR3 size: 14 residues. Trimming shortened V by 5 bases and J by 6 bases, and 17 bases separated the two germline ends. CDR3 DNA sequence: TGTGCCAGCAGCCGCCTCGAGGACCCGTTCGAGCAGTACTTC. Translated, it gives CASSRLEDPFEQYF. Looking up the rest from reference TRBV11-2 and TRBJ2-7 gives the full variable domain: EAGVAQSPRYKIIEKRQSVAFWCNPISGHATLYWYQQILGQGPKLLIQFQNNGVVDDSQLPKDRFSAERLKGVDSTLKIQPAKLEDSAVYLCASSRLEDPFEQYFGPGTRLTVT.

This clonotype has a count of ten or more. The chain is built from TRBV2 and TRBJ1-1; D might be TRBD1 (6 bases). Trimming pared 10 bases from V and 10 bases from J, leaving 19 bases between. CDR1 SNHLY and CDR2 FYNNEI come from the germline V gene. CDR3 length: 12 amino acids. As DNA, the CDR3 is TGTGCCAACTCAGCAGGTGGACAGCGAGCTTTCTTT. As protein: CANSAGGQRAFF. The whole variable domain, filled in from reference TRBV2 and TRBJ1-1, reads EPEVTQTPSHQVTQMGQEVILRCVPISNHLYFYWYRQILGQKVEFLVSFYNNEISEKSEIFDDQFSVERPDGSNFTLKIRSTKLEDSAMYFCANSAGGQRAFFGQGTRLTVV.

This clonotype has more than one count but fewer than ten. Sequence at one end of the junction differs from germline and may be a read error. V usage is TRBV12-3 or TRBV12-4 and J usage is TRBJ2-7; no definite D call. This CDR3 comprises 16 residues. The CDR3 loop reads CASNLEGPGYSYEQYF. The CDR3 DNA reads TGTGCCAGCAATTTAGAAGGGCCAGGCTATTCCTACGAGCAGTACTTC.

This clonotype was seen many times. The gene calls are TRBV28 and TRBJ1-1; no definite D call. CDR1 MDHEN and CDR2 SYDVKM come from the germline V gene. Trimming cost V 11 bases and J 8 bases, with 18 bases left between them. The CDR3 loop spans 12 amino acids. In nucleotides, the CDR3 is TGTGCCGCGCGACTCGGTACCCGAGAAGCTTTCTTT. Its translation is CAARLGTREAFF.

There are many counts of this clonotype. This chain uses TRBV18 with TRBJ1-1; unclear D gene. V was pared by 2 bases and J by 1 base, with 5 bases between. The germline V gene has CDR1 KGHSH and CDR2 LQKENI. This CDR3 region has 13 residues. CDR3 in amino acids: CASSPSANTEAFF. CDR3 sequence (DNA): TGTGCCAGCTCACCATCAGCGAACACTGAAGCTTTCTTT.

This clonotype was counted a few times. The chain combines TRBV28 with TRBJ2-3, with TRBD1 matching over 9 bases. Germline V gene data show CDR1 as MDHEN and CDR2 as SYDVKM. The CDR3 is made up of 15 amino acids. The V gene end was trimmed by 6 bases and the J gene end by 6 bases; junction bases not matched to a gene: 10. The CDR3 DNA is TGTGCCAGCAGCCATGGGACAGGGCTCCCGGATACGCAGTATTTT. Its protein product is CASSHGTGLPDTQYF.

The table lists this clonotype with many counts. V is TRBV20-1 and J is TRBJ1-3; D unclear. This CDR3 is built from 15 residues. Germline CDR1 DFQATT, CDR2 SNEGSKA (reference sequence). Trimming removed 3 bases from V and 0 bases from J, with 12 bases in between. The CDR3 nucleotides read TGCAGTGCTAGCGAACAACCATACTCTGGAAACACCATATATTTT. Residues: CSASEQPYSGNTIYF.

The table lists this clonotype with many counts. The rearrangement links TRBV6-1 to TRBJ1-4, with a possible D match to TRBD1 (6 bases). V was trimmed by 6 bases and J by 5 bases, leaving 10 bases between them. The CDR3 is 13 residues long. The germline gives CDR1 MNHNS, CDR2 SASEGT. CDR3 loop: CASSMGGNEKLFF. The CDR3 DNA reads TGTGCCAGCAGCATGGGGGGCAATGAAAAACTGTTTTTT.

Many counts were recorded for this clonotype. The V gene is TRBV6-2 or TRBV6-3, the J gene TRBJ1-1; D unresolved. CDR1 is MNHEY and CDR2 is SVGEGT in the germline V gene. V was clipped by 0 bases and J by 7 bases, with 6 bases between them. The CDR3 loop spans 12 amino acids. The CDR3 sequence: CASSYSSGEAFF. Written as DNA, the CDR3 is TGTGCCAGCAGTTACTCGAGCGGTGAAGCTTTCTTT.

This clonotype was seen repeatedly, ten times or more. Written as DNA, the CDR3 is TGTGCCAGCAGTTCCGGGACTAGCGGGAGAAACATTCAGTACTTC. Translating it yields CASSSGTSGRNIQYF. The chain has TRBV28 and TRBJ2-4; 14 nucleotides match TRBD2. CDR1 is MDHEN, CDR2 SYDVKM, per germline. Trimming cost V 4 bases and J 6 bases; bases outside gene matches: 2. This CDR3 comprises 15 residues.

This clonotype occurred many times. The chain has TRBV6-5 and TRBJ2-3, with a possible D match to TRBD2 (5 bases). Trimming shortened V by 0 bases and J by 3 bases, and 13 bases separated the two germline ends. The germline V gene encodes CDR1 MNHEY and CDR2 SVGAGI. The CDR3 consists of 16 residues. In DNA, the CDR3 is TGTGCCAGCAGTTACTCGGGTAGCGAACCAACAGATACGCAGTATTTT. Its protein is CASSYSGSEPTDTQYF.

This clonotype has a count of ten or more. The chain has TRBV30 and TRBJ2-2; possibly TRBD2 for D (7 bases). The V end lost 2 bases, the J end lost 6 bases, and 16 bases lay between the germline ends. The CDR3 totals 15 residues. CDR1 is GTSNPN and CDR2 is SVGIG in the germline V gene (reference sequence). The CDR3 bases are TGTGCCTGGAGTAGGGGGGAGGGCCGCGCCGGGGAGCTGTTTTTT. Residues: CAWSRGEGRAGELFF.